The 31 T cell receptor beta chains presented below share a single source sample, sequenced in a study of graft-versus-host responses after intestinal transplantation. TCRdb's copy holds only in-frame clones and misses some; the assay was immunoSEQ multiplex PCR. Of under 20,000 clones listed, approximately 95% are singletons. This specimen consisted of PBMCs, obtained 23 days after intestinal transplant. The receptors come from a human patient who received an intestinal transplant, so some T cells may come from the graft donor.

J is TRBJ2-1 and V is TRBV9; 7 bases are a match to TRBD2. V gave up 0 bases and J gave up 5 bases; unmatched junction bases: 5. The germline V gene encodes CDR1 SGDLS and CDR2 YYNGEE. This CDR3 has 15 amino acids. In DNA, the CDR3 is TGTGCCAGCAGCGTAGATTCTAGCGGCCACAATGAGCAGTTCTTC. Amino acid sequence: CASSVDSSGHNEQFF.

The V call is TRBV15, the J call TRBJ2-7, with TRBD2 matching over 10 bases. V lost 5 bases, J lost 4 bases, and 8 bases stayed unmatched. The CDR3 runs to 15 residues. Per germline, CDR1 LNHNV and CDR2 YYDKDF (reference sequence). For the CDR3, the DNA is TGTGCCACCAGCTGGCTAGCGGGAGCCAAGTACGAGCAGTACTTC. It yields the protein CATSWLAGAKYEQYF.

The genes are TRBV27 and TRBJ2-5; a weak D match, TRBD1 (5 bases). Gene TRBJ2-7 matches the end of the DNA better, so the J call may be wrong. CDR3 size: 14 residues. Germline V gene lookup returns CDR1 MNHEY and CDR2 SMNVEV (reference sequence). The CDR3 sequence: CASSLSQGSYEQYF. In DNA, the CDR3 is TGTGCCAGCAGTTTATCCCAGGGCTCCTACGAGCAGTACTTC.

This chain links TRBV15 with TRBJ2-7; the D gene is possibly TRBD2 (5 bases). The V gene's germline CDR1 is LNHNV and CDR2 YYDKDF (reference sequence). The V gene lost 0 bases and the J gene lost 2 bases, with 11 bases spanning the gap. CDR3 length: 15 residues. This chain's CDR3 is CATSRESSGTYEQYF. The CDR3, as DNA: TGTGCCACCAGCAGAGAGTCCAGCGGAACCTACGAGCAGTACTTC.

CDR3 nucleotides: TGCGCCAGCAGTACAGGGTTGGAGACCCAGTACTTC. Protein: CASSTGLETQYF. The chain links TRBV5-1 to TRBJ2-5, with D possibly being TRBD1 (6 bases). Germline V gene data show CDR1 as SGHRS and CDR2 as YFSETQ. CDR3 length equals 12 residues. Trimming removed 5 bases from V and 5 bases from J, with 10 bases in between.

This clone was observed a handful of times. V gene TRBV5-6 combines with J gene TRBJ1-1; a weak D match, TRBD1 (6 bases). Germline loops: CDR1 SGHDT, CDR2 YYEEEE. The CDR3 spans 16 residues. Between the trimmed V and J ends, which lost 1 base and 0 bases, there was a span of 13 bases. Written as DNA, the CDR3 is TGTGCCAGCAGCTTGAGGGGGGGTACCATGAACACTGAAGCTTTCTTT. It translates to CASSLRGGTMNTEAFF.

This clone was detected only once. The V gene is TRBV7-9, the J gene TRBJ2-2, with D unresolved. The CDR3 runs 15 residues. Trimming shortened V by 1 base and J by 5 bases, and 11 bases separated the two germline ends. The V gene's germline CDR1 is SEHNR and CDR2 FQNEAQ (reference sequence). The CDR3 loop reads CASSLGSVGTGELFF. The CDR3 bases are TGTGCCAGCAGCTTAGGGTCGGTGGGTACCGGGGAGCTGTTTTTT.

This chain's CDR3 is CASSLGSGTILEQYF. As DNA, the CDR3 is TGTGCCAGCAGCTTAGGCTCCGGGACAATCCTCGAGCAGTACTTC. The chain recombines TRBV7-8 with TRBJ2-7; possibly TRBD1 for D (6 bases). This CDR3 spans 15 amino acids. Per germline, CDR1 SGHVS and CDR2 FQNEAQ. V was pared by 1 base and J by 6 bases, with 16 bases between.

The gene calls are TRBV2 and TRBJ2-1; TRBD2 is a possible D gene (7 bases). The germline V and J ends were trimmed by 6 bases and 5 bases, with 20 bases remaining between them. This CDR3 is 16 amino acids long. CDR1 is SNHLY, CDR2 FYNNEI, per germline. In DNA form, the CDR3 reads TGTGCCAGCAGGGGGGGGCCACCCGAGAGTAACAATGAGCAGTTCTTC. It is translated as CASRGGPPESNNEQFF.

The CDR3 nucleotides read TGTGCCAGCAGTTCATATATTGACAGGGTCTGGCGGGAGAACACAGATACGCAGTATTTT. Amino acid sequence: CASSSYIDRVWRENTDTQYF. This chain joins TRBV28 and TRBJ2-3, with D possibly called TRBD1 or TRBD2 (7 bases each). Germline-derived CDR1 and CDR2 are MDHEN and SYDVKM. V lost 4 bases and J 2 bases, leaving 28 bases between the germline ends. CDR3 size: 20 residues.

The chain combines TRBV5-1 with TRBJ2-1, with D maybe TRBD1 (6 bases). Germline V CDR1 and CDR2: SGHRS, YFSETQ. The CDR3 is made up of 15 amino acids. Between the trimmed V and J ends, which lost 1 base and 4 bases, there was a span of 12 bases. CDR3 residues: CASSLRGGDYNEQFF. CDR3 coding DNA: TGCGCCAGCAGCTTGCGAGGGGGTGATTACAATGAGCAGTTCTTC. Combining the CDR3 with reference TRBV5-1 and TRBJ2-1 gives the whole variable domain KAGVTQTPRYLIKTRGQQVTLSCSPISGHRSVSWYQQTPGQGLQFLFEYFSETQRNKGNFPGRFSGRQFSNSRSEMNVSTLELGDSALYLCASSLRGGDYNEQFFGPGTRLTVL.

The genes are TRBV9 and TRBJ2-7, with D uncertain. Germline loops: CDR1 SGDLS, CDR2 YYNGEE. V was trimmed by 0 bases and J by 2 bases, leaving 12 bases between them. The CDR3 contains 15 residues. The CDR3 sequence is CASSVGSGETYEQYF. DNA for the CDR3: TGTGCCAGCAGCGTAGGTTCTGGGGAAACCTACGAGCAGTACTTC.

The chain joins TRBV10-2 to TRBJ1-1; D uncertain. V gave up 1 base and J gave up 3 bases, with 6 bases separating them. The CDR3 spans 13 residues. Per the germline V gene, CDR1 is WSHSY and CDR2 is SAAADI. The CDR3 nucleotides are TGCGCCAGCAGTGAGTTAATACACACTGAAGCTTTCTTT. It yields the protein CASSELIHTEAFF.

V and J are TRBV7-9 and TRBJ2-1; no firm D call. Between the trimmed V and J ends, which lost 1 base and 8 bases, there was a span of 12 bases. The CDR3 is made up of 14 amino acids. CDR1 SEHNR and CDR2 FQNEAQ come from the germline V gene (reference sequence). CDR3 in amino acids: CASSLENSIDEQFF. The DNA of the CDR3 is TGTGCCAGCAGCTTAGAGAACAGTATCGATGAGCAGTTCTTC.

J is TRBJ2-7 and V is TRBV13; TRBD2 aligns across 12 bases. V was pared by 5 bases and J by 2 bases, with 1 base of the junction left unmatched. This CDR3 is built from 14 residues. Germline assignment: CDR1 PRHDT and CDR2 FYEKMQ (reference sequence). In DNA form, the CDR3 reads TGTGCCAGCAGCCTAGCGGGAGGGCCCTACGAGCAGTACTTC. This codes for CASSLAGGPYEQYF. The full variable domain, in which reference TRBV13 and TRBJ2-7 provide the parts outside the CDR3, is AAGVIQSPRHLIKEKRETATLKCYPIPRHDTVYWYQQGPGQDPQFLISFYEKMQSDKGSIPDRFSAQQFSDYHSELNMSSLELGDSALYFCASSLAGGPYEQYFGPGTRLTVT.

The V gene is TRBV28, the J gene TRBJ2-2; D is perhaps TRBD2 (7 bases). The V gene's germline CDR1 is MDHEN and CDR2 SYDVKM. Trimming cost V 6 bases and J 8 bases, with 16 bases left between them. CDR3 length equals 14 residues. The CDR3 DNA reads TGTGCCAGCAGCAATCTCGGGGGGACAGGGGAGCTGTTTTTT. Protein product: CASSNLGGTGELFF.

This rearrangement joins TRBV5-1 to TRBJ1-1, with TRBD1 identical over 8 bases. Germline loops: CDR1 SGHRS, CDR2 YFSETQ. Unmatched junction bases numbered 5, after V lost 1 base and J lost 6 bases. The CDR3 loop spans 14 amino acids. The CDR3 protein is CASSLSQGAAEAFF. In DNA, the CDR3 is TGCGCCAGCAGCTTGAGTCAGGGGGCAGCTGAAGCTTTCTTT.

The rearrangement uses TRBV6-1 and TRBJ2-1, with unresolved D. The CDR3 loop spans 10 amino acids. In germline, CDR1 is MNHNS, CDR2 SASEGT. V was shortened by 3 bases and J by 6 bases, with 0 bases between the two germline ends. DNA for the CDR3: TGTGCCAGCAGTGACAATGAGCAGTTCTTC. This translates into CASSDNEQFF.

V usage is TRBV5-4 and J usage is TRBJ2-7, with 8 positions matching TRBD2. This CDR3 contains 14 residues. V trimming: 4 bases; J trimming: 4 bases; junction bases outside the gene matches: 7. Germline V gene data show CDR1 as SGHNT and CDR2 as YYREEE (reference sequence). The CDR3 DNA reads TGTGCCAGCAGCCTAGGACTAGCTAGTTACGAGCAGTACTTC. This translates into CASSLGLASYEQYF.

The V call is TRBV28, the J call TRBJ2-7; D is possibly TRBD1 or TRBD2 (5 bases each). The CDR3 has 16 residues. Trimming shortened V by 7 bases and J by 4 bases, and 23 bases separated the two germline ends. Germline V gene lookup returns CDR1 MDHEN and CDR2 SYDVKM. The CDR3 spells CASTHRDLGRSYEQYF. In DNA, the CDR3 is TGTGCCAGCACTCACCGGGACCTCGGACGGTCTTACGAGCAGTACTTC. Variable domain in full (rest from reference TRBV28 and TRBJ2-7): DVKVTQSSRYLVKRTGEKVFLECVQDMDHENMFWYRQDPGLGLRLIYFSYDVKMKEKGDIPEGYSVSREKKERFSLILESASTNQTSMYLCASTHRDLGRSYEQYFGPGTRLTVT.

V usage is TRBV7-9 and J usage is TRBJ1-1; 7 bases align to TRBD1. The CDR3 runs 17 residues. The germline gives CDR1 SEHNR, CDR2 FQNEAQ (reference sequence). V lost 4 bases, J lost 0 bases, and 11 bases stayed unmatched. CDR3 nucleotides: TGTGCCAGCAGCTCCCCCGACAGGGCGGGTGTGAACACTGAAGCTTTCTTT. This translates into CASSSPDRAGVNTEAFF.

J is TRBJ2-7 and V is TRBV27; D perhaps matches TRBD2 (6 bases). V was shortened by 2 bases and J by 0 bases, with 11 bases between the two germline ends. The CDR3 is 15 amino acids. Germline V CDR1 and CDR2: MNHEY, SMNVEV (reference sequence). CDR3 DNA sequence: TGTGCCAGCAGTTTAGGCGGGGTGAGCTCCTACGAGCAGTACTTC. It yields the protein CASSLGGVSSYEQYF.

This chain joins TRBV5-5 and TRBJ2-1; D uncertain. The CDR3 is made up of 16 amino acids. Trimming stripped 0 bases from V and 0 bases from J, with 10 bases between. CDR1 and CDR2 (germline): SGHKS, YYEKEE (reference sequence). The DNA of the CDR3 is TGTGCCAGCAGCTTGGGGCCGGGCAGCTCCTACAATGAGCAGTTCTTC. Encoded protein: CASSLGPGSSYNEQFF.

This sequence joins TRBV27 and TRBJ2-1, with no clear D. The CDR3 runs 13 residues. Trimming took 4 bases from V and 3 from J, leaving 7 bases between them. Germline lookup yields CDR1 MNHEY and CDR2 SMNVEV (reference sequence). The DNA of the CDR3 is TGTGCCAGCAGTTGGGCAGACTACAATGAGCAGTTCTTC. This encodes CASSWADYNEQFF.

The chain links TRBV7-6 to TRBJ2-1; tentatively, D is TRBD2 (7 bases). Germline CDR1 reads SGHVS; CDR2 reads FNYEAQ. The CDR3 totals 17 residues. With 0 bases removed from V and 9 bases from J, the gap between germline ends came to 21 bases. Here the CDR3 DNA reads TGTGCCAGCAGCTTAGCCAGTCGAGGGAGGGGGTCGAGTGAGCAGTTCTTC. Its translation is CASSLASRGRGSSEQFF.

This clone showed up just once. The CDR3 protein is CASTPGRPSSYNSPLHF. The CDR3 DNA reads as TGTGCCAGTACCCCAGGACGGCCGAGCTCCTATAATTCACCCCTCCACTTT. The rearrangement joins TRBV19 to TRBJ1-6; unclear D gene. Trimming cost V 7 bases and J 0 bases, with 16 bases left between them. CDR3 length equals 17 residues. Germline CDR1 reads LNHDA; CDR2 reads SQIVND (reference sequence).

This clone was seen just once. V and J are TRBV6-5 and TRBJ1-1; 11 nucleotides line up with TRBD1. This CDR3 has 14 residues. CDR1 and CDR2 (germline): MNHEY, SVGAGI. V shed 6 bases, J shed 10 bases, and the junction held 10 bases outside the gene matches. The CDR3 protein is CASSLGQGAKLAFF. CDR3 nucleotides: TGTGCCAGCAGCCTCGGACAGGGGGCAAAGCTAGCTTTCTTT.

V gene TRBV27 combines with J gene TRBJ2-5, with 12 bases matching TRBD2. Germline CDR1 and CDR2: MNHEY and SMNVEV (reference sequence). This CDR3 has 18 amino acids. With 0 bases clipped from V and 3 bases from J, the junction kept 8 bases outside the gene matches. The CDR3 nucleotides are TGTGCCAGCAGTTTATCCGGAACGCGACTAGCGGGAGAAGAGACCCAGTACTTC. This sequence encodes CASSLSGTRLAGEETQYF.

This clone was picked up one time. The chain recombines TRBV7-9 with TRBJ2-1, with 10 bases aligning to TRBD2. Germline lookup yields CDR1 SEHNR and CDR2 FQNEAQ (reference sequence). V gave up 1 base and J gave up 1 base; unmatched junction bases: 7. There are 18 residues in the CDR3. CDR3 DNA: TGTGCCAGCAGCTTAGAGGGGCCTAGCGGGGGTTCCTACAATGAGCAGTTCTTC. It codes for CASSLEGPSGGSYNEQFF.

The chain is built from TRBV27 and TRBJ2-5; the D gene is possibly TRBD1 (6 bases). This CDR3 contains 11 residues. Trimming cost V 2 bases and J 10 bases, with 8 bases left between them. Germline CDR1 reads MNHEY; CDR2 reads SMNVEV (reference sequence). The CDR3 nucleotides are TGTGCCAGCAGTTTACAGGGGATCCAGTACTTC. It specifies CASSLQGIQYF.

The V gene is TRBV30, the J gene TRBJ1-5; 10 bases align to TRBD1. Germline CDR1 is GTSNPN and CDR2 is SVGIG (reference sequence). V dropped 0 bases and J dropped 3; count of bases not matched to a gene: 8. This CDR3 spans 17 amino acids. The CDR3 DNA follows: TGTGCCTGGAGTGTACCAGCGGGACAGGGGTTCAATCAGCCCCAGCATTTT. Translating gives CAWSVPAGQGFNQPQHF.